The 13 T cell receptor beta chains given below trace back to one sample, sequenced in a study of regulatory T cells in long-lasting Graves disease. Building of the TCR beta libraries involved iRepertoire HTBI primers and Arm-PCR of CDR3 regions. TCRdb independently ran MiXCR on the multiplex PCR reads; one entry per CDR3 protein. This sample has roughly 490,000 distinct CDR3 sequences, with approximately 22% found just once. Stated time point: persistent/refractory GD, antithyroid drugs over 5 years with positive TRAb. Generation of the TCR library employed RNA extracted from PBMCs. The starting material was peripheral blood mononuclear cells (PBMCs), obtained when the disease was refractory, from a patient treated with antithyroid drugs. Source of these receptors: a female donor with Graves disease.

The CDR3 DNA follows: TGTGCCAGCAGTTACCTCCTCAAAGACACAGGGACCCAGCCCCAGCATTTT. Residues: CASSYLLKDTGTQPQHF. The chain couples TRBV6-5 to TRBJ1-5; TRBD1 is a possible D gene (6 bases). Deletions cut 2 bases from V and 7 bases from J, with 21 bases between. This CDR3 has 17 amino acids. Germline CDR1 reads MNHEY; CDR2 reads SVGAGI.

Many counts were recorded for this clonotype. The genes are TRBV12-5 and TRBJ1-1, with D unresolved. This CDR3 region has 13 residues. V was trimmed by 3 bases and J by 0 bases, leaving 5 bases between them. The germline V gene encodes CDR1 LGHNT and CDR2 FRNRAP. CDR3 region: CASGLALNTEAFF. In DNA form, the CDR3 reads TGTGCTAGTGGTTTAGCGTTGAACACTGAAGCTTTCTTT. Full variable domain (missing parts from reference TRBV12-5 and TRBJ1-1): DARVTQTPRHKVTEMGQEVTMRCQPILGHNTVFWYRQTMMQGLELLAYFRNRAPLDDSGMPKDRFSAEMPDATLATLKIQPSEPRDSAVYFCASGLALNTEAFFGQGTRLTVV.

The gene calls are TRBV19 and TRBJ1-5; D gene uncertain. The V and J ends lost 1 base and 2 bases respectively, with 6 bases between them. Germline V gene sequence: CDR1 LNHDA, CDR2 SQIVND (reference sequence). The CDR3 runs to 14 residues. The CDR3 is CASSIGRGNQPQHF. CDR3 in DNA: TGTGCCAGTAGTATAGGTAGGGGCAATCAGCCCCAGCATTTT.

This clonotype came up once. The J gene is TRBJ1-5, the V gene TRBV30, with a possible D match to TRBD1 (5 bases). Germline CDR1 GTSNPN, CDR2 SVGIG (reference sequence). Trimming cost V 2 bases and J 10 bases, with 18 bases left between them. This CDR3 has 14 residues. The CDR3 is CAWSPGAGIIPQHF. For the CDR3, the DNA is TGTGCCTGGAGTCCCGGGGCAGGTATTATACCCCAGCATTTT.

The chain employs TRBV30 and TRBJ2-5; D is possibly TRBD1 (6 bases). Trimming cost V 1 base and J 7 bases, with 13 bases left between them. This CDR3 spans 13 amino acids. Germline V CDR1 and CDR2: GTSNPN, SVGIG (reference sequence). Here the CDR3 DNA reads TGTGCCTGGAGTGACAGGGACGGCGGGACCCAGTACTTC. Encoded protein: CAWSDRDGGTQYF.

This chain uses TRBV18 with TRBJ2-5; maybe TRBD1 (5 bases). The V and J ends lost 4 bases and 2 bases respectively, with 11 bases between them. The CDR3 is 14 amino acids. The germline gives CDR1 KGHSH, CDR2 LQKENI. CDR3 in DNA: TGTGCCAGCTCACTGCGACAGATACAAGAGACCCAGTACTTC. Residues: CASSLRQIQETQYF.

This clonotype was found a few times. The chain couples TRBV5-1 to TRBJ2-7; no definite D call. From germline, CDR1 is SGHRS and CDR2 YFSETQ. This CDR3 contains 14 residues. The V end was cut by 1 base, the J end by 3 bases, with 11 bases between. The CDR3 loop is CASSLKPTNYEQYF. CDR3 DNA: TGCGCCAGCAGCTTGAAACCTACCAACTACGAGCAGTACTTC.

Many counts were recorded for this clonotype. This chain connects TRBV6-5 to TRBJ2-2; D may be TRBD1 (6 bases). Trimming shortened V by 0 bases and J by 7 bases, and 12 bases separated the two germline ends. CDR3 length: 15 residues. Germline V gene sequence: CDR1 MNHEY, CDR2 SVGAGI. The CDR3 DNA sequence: TGTGCCAGCAGTTACTCCGGGACACCCAACGGGGAGCTGTTTTTT. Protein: CASSYSGTPNGELFF.

This chain's CDR3 is CASSTGQGYEKLFF. The CDR3 coding sequence is TGCGCCAGCAGCACTGGACAGGGTTATGAAAAACTGTTTTTT. The chain has TRBV5-1 and TRBJ1-4, with 8 bases aligning to TRBD1. The CDR3 totals 14 residues. Germline values: CDR1 SGHRS, CDR2 YFSETQ. Trimming took 4 bases from V and 6 from J; bases not matched to a gene: 5. Variable domain in full (rest from reference TRBV5-1 and TRBJ1-4): KAGVTQTPRYLIKTRGQQVTLSCSPISGHRSVSWYQQTPGQGLQFLFEYFSETQRNKGNFPGRFSGRQFSNSRSEMNVSTLELGDSALYLCASSTGQGYEKLFFGSGTQLSVL.

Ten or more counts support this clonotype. CDR3 region: CASSLAVHRDRGAFF. DNA of the CDR3: TGTGCCAGCAGCTTAGCCGTTCACAGGGATCGGGGAGCTTTCTTT. The chain recombines TRBV7-2 with TRBJ1-1, with TRBD1 as a possible D gene (6 bases). Trimming cost V 0 bases and J 10 bases, with 18 bases left between them. The germline gives CDR1 SGHTA, CDR2 FQGNSA. The CDR3 runs to 15 residues. Based on the CDR3 plus reference TRBV7-2 and TRBJ1-1, the full variable domain is GAGVSQSPSNKVTEKGKDVELRCDPISGHTALYWYRQSLGQGLEFLIYFQGNSAPDKSGLPSDRFSAERTGGSVSTLTIQRTQQEDSAVYLCASSLAVHRDRGAFFGQGTRLTVV.

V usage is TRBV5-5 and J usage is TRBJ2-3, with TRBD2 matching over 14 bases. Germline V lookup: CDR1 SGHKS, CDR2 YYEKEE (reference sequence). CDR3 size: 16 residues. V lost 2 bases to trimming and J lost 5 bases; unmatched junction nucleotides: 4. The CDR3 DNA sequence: TGTGCCAGCAGCTTCGGGACTAGCGGGGGCATAGATACGCAGTATTTT. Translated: CASSFGTSGGIDTQYF.

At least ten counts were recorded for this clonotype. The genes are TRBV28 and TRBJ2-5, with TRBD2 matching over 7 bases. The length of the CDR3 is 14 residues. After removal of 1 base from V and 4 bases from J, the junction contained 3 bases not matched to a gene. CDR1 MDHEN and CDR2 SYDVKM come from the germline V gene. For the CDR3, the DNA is TGTGCCAGCAGTTTATTGACGGGGGGAGAGACCCAGTACTTC. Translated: CASSLLTGGETQYF.

The CDR3 loop reads CASSLRQGADTEAFF. The CDR3 DNA follows: TGCGCCAGCAGCTTGCGGCAGGGGGCGGACACTGAAGCTTTCTTT. The chain has TRBV5-1 and TRBJ1-1; 8 positions match TRBD1. The V gene's germline CDR1 is SGHRS and CDR2 YFSETQ. J gave up 3 bases and V 1 base, and 5 bases lay outside the gene matches. The CDR3 loop spans 15 amino acids.